Following are 20 T cell receptor beta chains from one sample sequenced in a study of blood T cell repertoires in COVID-19. Assay used: immunoSEQ multiplex PCR; TCRdb lists only in-frame clones, some missing. The data hold about 93,000 clones, with roughly 85% observed a single time. The sequenced sample was peripheral blood. All receptors come from a human donor in a cohort sampled during active COVID-19.

V usage is TRBV3-1 (or the pseudogene TRBV3-2) and J usage is TRBJ1-2; weak D call: TRBD1 (5 bases). Germline values: CDR1 LGHDT, CDR2 YNNKEL (reference sequence). CDR3 length: 13 amino acids. Trimming took 2 bases from V and 7 from J, leaving 11 bases between them. CDR3 sequence: CASSQTQGGGYTF. CDR3 nucleotide sequence: TGTGCCAGCAGCCAAACCCAGGGAGGTGGCTACACCTTC.

The chain carries TRBV20-1 and TRBJ2-1; D is perhaps TRBD1 (5 bases). V was clipped by 3 bases and J by 12 bases, with 21 bases between them. This CDR3 comprises 14 residues. Germline-derived CDR1 and CDR2 are DFQATT and SNEGSKA (reference sequence). This CDR3 is CSASLRNGARSQFF. DNA for the CDR3: TGCAGTGCTAGTCTTCGCAATGGGGCTCGATCGCAGTTCTTC.

The V gene is TRBV18, the J gene TRBJ2-7; D may be TRBD1 (6 bases). Germline lookup yields CDR1 KGHSH and CDR2 LQKENI. Deletions cut 3 bases from V and 6 bases from J, with 18 bases between. This CDR3 spans 15 amino acids. DNA for the CDR3: TGTGCCAGCTCACCGGGGGCTAATCTCCTACGCGAGCAGTACTTC. Its translation is CASSPGANLLREQYF.

The chain is built from TRBV19 and TRBJ1-4; 7 nucleotides match TRBD1. J gave up 8 bases and V 9 bases, and 12 bases lay outside the gene matches. Germline-derived CDR1 and CDR2 are LNHDA and SQIVND (reference sequence). The CDR3 extends over 14 amino acids. CDR3 sequence reads: CASNQGGLGEKLFF. CDR3 bases: TGTGCCAGCAACCAGGGGGGTCTTGGGGAAAAACTGTTTTTT.

The chain is built from TRBV7-8 and TRBJ1-1; the D gene is possibly TRBD1 (5 bases). The ends were cut back, 1 base at V and 1 base at J, with 7 bases in the middle. This CDR3 spans 14 amino acids. CDR1 and CDR2 (germline): SGHVS, FQNEAQ. CDR3 bases: TGTGCCAGCAGCTTAGGGGGCTCGAACACTGAAGCTTTCTTT. This gives the protein CASSLGGSNTEAFF.

This clone was seen once. The chain joins TRBV20-1 to TRBJ1-2; 7 bases map to TRBD1. The junction had 7 bases not matched to a gene; V was cut back by 3 bases and J by 3 bases. The V gene's germline CDR1 is DFQATT and CDR2 SNEGSKA (reference sequence). The CDR3 extends over 14 amino acids. The CDR3 DNA sequence: TGCAGTGCTAGTATGGCAGGGGGTGACTATGGCTACACCTTC. It specifies CSASMAGGDYGYTF.

The rearrangement uses TRBV28 and TRBJ1-5, with 9 bases identical to TRBD1. CDR3 length: 16 amino acids. The ends lost 7 bases at V and 3 bases at J; junction bases unmatched: 10. Germline assignment: CDR1 MDHEN and CDR2 SYDVKM. This CDR3 is CASIGEDRGFNQPQHF. CDR3 DNA: TGTGCCAGCATTGGGGAGGACAGGGGATTCAATCAGCCCCAGCATTTT.

This chain connects TRBV30 to TRBJ1-1, with 9 positions matching TRBD1. This CDR3 is built from 15 residues. V dropped 5 bases and J dropped 3; count of bases not matched to a gene: 10. Germline assignment: CDR1 GTSNPN and CDR2 SVGIG (reference sequence). CDR3 amino acids: CAWGTGRSLHTEAFF. The CDR3 DNA sequence: TGTGCCTGGGGGACAGGGCGCTCCCTTCACACTGAAGCTTTCTTT. Complete variable domain (other parts from reference TRBV30 and TRBJ1-1): SQTIHQWPATLVQPVGSPLSLECTVEGTSNPNLYWYRQAAGRGLQLLFYSVGIGQISSEVPQNLSASRPQDRQFILSSKKLLLSDSGFYLCAWGTGRSLHTEAFFGQGTRLTVV.

The chain uses TRBV6-1 and TRBJ1-2; 8 bases agree with TRBD1. Germline V gene sequence: CDR1 MNHNS, CDR2 SASEGT. The CDR3 contains 16 residues. The V and J ends lost 1 base and 4 bases, in that order; junction bases with no gene match: 8. The CDR3 DNA reads TGTGCCAGCAGTGAAGTGGCAGGACAGGGCGGCTATGGCTACACCTTC. This encodes CASSEVAGQGGYGYTF.

V is TRBV6-2 or TRBV6-3 and J is TRBJ2-1; 9 nucleotides line up with TRBD2. There are 15 residues in the CDR3. CDR1 and CDR2 (germline): MNHEY, SVGEGT. V trimming: 4 bases; J trimming: 7 bases; junction bases outside the gene matches: 8. The DNA for the CDR3 is TGTGCCAGCAGTTTACCGCGGGGGGGCGGGAATGAGCAGTTCTTC. It is translated as CASSLPRGGGNEQFF.

The rearrangement joins TRBV6-1 to TRBJ2-2; TRBD1 matches at 8 bases. The CDR3 is made up of 17 amino acids. Germline-derived CDR1 and CDR2 are MNHNS and SASEGT. The J segment lost 7 bases and the V segment lost 2 bases, leaving 12 bases of the junction unmatched. The CDR3 reads CASSEILRTGLGGELFF. The CDR3 DNA sequence: TGTGCCAGCAGTGAAATTCTCAGGACAGGGCTCGGCGGGGAGCTGTTTTTT.

The chain couples TRBV2 to TRBJ1-2; tentative D call: TRBD1 (5 bases). V lost 5 bases, J lost 1 base, and 11 bases lay in between. The germline CDR1 and CDR2 sequences are SNHLY and FYNNEI. This CDR3 is 14 amino acids long. The CDR3 nucleotides read TGTGCCAGCAGTCTGGGGCAGGGTAACTATGGCTACACCTTC. It codes for CASSLGQGNYGYTF.

This chain uses TRBV19 with TRBJ1-4; no clear D gene. The CDR3 loop spans 13 amino acids. Germline values: CDR1 LNHDA, CDR2 SQIVND (reference sequence). V lost 9 bases, J lost 6 bases, and 14 bases lay in between. The CDR3 sequence: CASARAHDEKLFF. CDR3 DNA sequence: TGTGCCAGCGCGCGGGCCCATGATGAAAAACTGTTTTTT. The variable domain in full, with the rest retrieved from reference TRBV19 and TRBJ1-4, is DGGITQSPKYLFRKEGQNVTLSCEQNLNHDAMYWYRQDPGQGLRLIYYSQIVNDFQKGDIAEGYSVSREKKESFPLTVTSAQKNPTAFYLCASARAHDEKLFFGSGTQLSVL.

V and J are TRBV6-4 and TRBJ2-3; D is perhaps TRBD2 (5 bases). Germline loops: CDR1 MRHNA, CDR2 SNTAGT. This CDR3 comprises 18 residues. Between the trimmed V and J ends, which lost 2 bases and 5 bases, there was a span of 23 bases. The CDR3 DNA is TGTGCCAGCAGTGACGGGTCTAGCTGTCTTCGGTGGAAAGATACGCAGTATTTT. Amino acids: CASSDGSSCLRWKDTQYF.

This clone was recorded a few times. V is TRBV4-1 and J is TRBJ1-6; maybe TRBD1 (5 bases). V gave up 2 bases and J gave up 9 bases, with 23 bases separating them. Germline V gene sequence: CDR1 MGHRA, CDR2 YSYEKL. This CDR3 has 18 residues. The CDR3 loop reads CASSQSESQGGPGSPLHF. CDR3 nucleotide sequence: TGCGCCAGCAGCCAATCTGAGTCCCAGGGAGGTCCTGGTTCACCCCTCCACTTT.

The chain carries TRBV10-3 and TRBJ2-7; tentatively, D is TRBD2 (5 bases). CDR3 size: 12 residues. With 5 bases removed from V and 5 bases from J, the gap between germline ends came to 10 bases. Germline CDR1 reads ENHRY; CDR2 reads SYGVKD. The DNA of the CDR3 is TGTGCCATCAGTCCGCCCGGGGACGAGCAGTACTTC. Its protein is CAISPPGDEQYF.

The CDR3 bases are TGTGCCAGCAGTGAAAGGACTGCCAATACGCAGTATTTT. It translates to CASSERTANTQYF. V gene TRBV2 combines with J gene TRBJ2-3, with a tentative D call TRBD2 (5 bases). V was shortened by 2 bases and J by 7 bases, with 10 bases between the two germline ends. This CDR3 comprises 13 residues. CDR1 is SNHLY and CDR2 is FYNNEI in the germline V gene.

This clone was observed at least ten times. The CDR3 DNA is TGTGCCAGCAGCCCAGACAGCTCCTACGAGCAGTACTTC. Its translation is CASSPDSSYEQYF. The chain carries TRBV7-8 and TRBJ2-7; D possibly corresponds to TRBD1 (5 bases). The V gene's germline CDR1 is SGHVS and CDR2 FQNEAQ. The V end was cut by 5 bases, the J end by 0 bases, with 8 bases between. The CDR3 spans 13 residues.

V usage is TRBV28 and J usage is TRBJ2-7; D is undetermined. Germline CDR1 reads MDHEN; CDR2 reads SYDVKM. The CDR3 spans 14 residues. V lost 5 bases, J lost 5 bases, and 16 bases lay in between. For the CDR3, the DNA is TGTGCCAGCAGTGATCCCCCACGGAGCGACGAGCAGTACTTC. As protein: CASSDPPRSDEQYF.

The chain uses TRBV11-2 and TRBJ2-1; TRBD1 is a possible D gene (5 bases). V lost 5 bases and J lost 0, with 11 bases in between. The CDR3 is 15 residues long. Germline assignment: CDR1 SGHAT and CDR2 FQNNGV. The CDR3 coding sequence is TGTGCCAGCAGCGCCCGACAGAGCTCCTACAATGAGCAGTTCTTC. Translating gives CASSARQSSYNEQFF.